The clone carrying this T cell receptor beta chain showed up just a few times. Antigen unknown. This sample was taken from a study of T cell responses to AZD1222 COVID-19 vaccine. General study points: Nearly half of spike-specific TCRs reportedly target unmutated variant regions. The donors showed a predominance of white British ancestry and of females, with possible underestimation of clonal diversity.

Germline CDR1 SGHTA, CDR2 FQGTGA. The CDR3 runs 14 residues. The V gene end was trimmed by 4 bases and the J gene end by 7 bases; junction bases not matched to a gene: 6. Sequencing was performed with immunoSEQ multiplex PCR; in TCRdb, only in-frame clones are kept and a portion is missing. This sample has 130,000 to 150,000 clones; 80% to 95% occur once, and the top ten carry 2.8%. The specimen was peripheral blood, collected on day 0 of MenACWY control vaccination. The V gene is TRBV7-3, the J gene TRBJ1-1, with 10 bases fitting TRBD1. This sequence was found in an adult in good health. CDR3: CASSSGQGVDEAFF. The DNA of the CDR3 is TGTGCCAGCAGCTCCGGACAGGGGGTCGATGAAGCTTTCTTT.